The entry that follows covers one T cell receptor (beta chain) sequence. Libraries were prepared by immunoSEQ multiplex PCR; TCRdb keeps only in-frame clonotypes and omits some of them. The sample lists over 50,000 clones; 70% to 90% were seen once. This record comes from a study of technical replicates of blood from four donors. The source material was PBMCs. The sequence was obtained from a human donor in good health. Some clones in this sample may be carry-over from other donors' samples.

Here the CDR3 reads CASSQGRVNEQFF. CDR3 DNA sequence: TGCGCCAGCAGCCAAGGCAGGGTCAATGAGCAGTTCTTC. The rearrangement links TRBV4-3 to TRBJ2-1; possibly TRBD1 for D (5 bases). With 1 base removed from V and 6 bases from J, the gap between germline ends came to 7 bases. The germline CDR1 and CDR2 sequences are LGHNA and YSLEER. The CDR3 has 13 residues.